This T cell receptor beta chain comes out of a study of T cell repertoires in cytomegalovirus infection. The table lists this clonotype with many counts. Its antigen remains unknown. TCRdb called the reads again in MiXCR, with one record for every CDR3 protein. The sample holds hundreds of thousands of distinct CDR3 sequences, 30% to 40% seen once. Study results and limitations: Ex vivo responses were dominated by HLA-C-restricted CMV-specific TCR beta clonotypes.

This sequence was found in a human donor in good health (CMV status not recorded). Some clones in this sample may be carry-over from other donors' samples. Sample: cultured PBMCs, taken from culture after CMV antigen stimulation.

CDR3 in DNA: TGTGCCAGCACCTTCTACGGGACTAGCGGGAGGGCCCCCTACAATGAGCAGTTCTTC. Its protein product is CASTFYGTSGRAPYNEQFF. J is TRBJ2-1 and V is TRBV6-1; TRBD2 agrees at 16 bases. J gave up 2 bases and V 7 bases, and 11 bases lay outside the gene matches. The CDR3 has 19 amino acids. Germline CDR1 MNHNS, CDR2 SASEGT.